Below are 11 T cell receptor beta chains sequenced from a single sample in a study of blood T cell repertoires in COVID-19. Sequencing was performed with immunoSEQ multiplex PCR; in TCRdb, only in-frame clones are kept and a portion is missing. The top ten hold 2.5% to 4% of the sample, which has over 250,000 clones, about 80% seen once. The sequenced sample was peripheral blood. These receptors were obtained from an elderly woman with acute or convalescent COVID-19.

The rearrangement joins TRBV2 to TRBJ1-1; perhaps TRBD1 as D (5 bases). From germline, CDR1 is SNHLY and CDR2 FYNNEI. V lost 5 bases to trimming and J lost 6 bases, with 16 bases between them. This CDR3 region has 14 residues. In DNA form, the CDR3 reads TGTGCCAGCAGTATTGGCAGGGAAGGATCTGAAGCTTTCTTT. Translation gives CASSIGREGSEAFF.

The chain uses TRBV12-2 and TRBJ1-5; the D call TRBD1 from the table was never checked on the DNA. TRBV12-2 is annotated as a pseudogene. The length of the CDR3 is 17 residues. The CDR3 bases are TGTGCAAGTCGCTTACGTAGGACAGGGGGCTCTGGTCAGCCCCAGCATTTT. Protein: CASRLRRTGGSGQPQHF.

The chain couples TRBV18 to TRBJ2-1, with D perhaps TRBD2 (6 bases). V lost 0 bases and J 0 bases, leaving 12 bases between the germline ends. Per germline, CDR1 KGHSH and CDR2 LQKENI. The CDR3 spans 17 residues. CDR3 nucleotides: TGTGCCAGCTCACCACCGATCGGGGGAAGCTCCTACAATGAGCAGTTCTTC. The encoded protein is CASSPPIGGSSYNEQFF. The full variable domain, rest sourced from reference TRBV18 and TRBJ2-1, is NAGVMQNPRHLVRRRGQEARLRCSPMKGHSHVYWYRQLPEEGLKFMVYLQKENIIDESGMPKERFSAEFPKEGPSILRIQQVVRGDSAAYFCASSPPIGGSSYNEQFFGPGTRLTVL.

The rearrangement joins TRBV6-1 to TRBJ1-1; no definite D call. The CDR3 extends over 14 amino acids. From germline, CDR1 is MNHNS and CDR2 SASEGT. V gave up 3 bases and J gave up 5 bases, with 13 bases separating them. CDR3 residues: CASSDGGPTTEAFF. CDR3 nucleotides: TGTGCCAGCAGTGATGGAGGACCAACGACTGAAGCTTTCTTT.

Many counts were recorded for this clone. The chain joins TRBV19 to TRBJ1-6, with 8 nucleotides matching TRBD1. V lost 10 bases, J lost 7 bases, and 9 bases stayed unmatched. The CDR3 is 14 amino acids. Germline loops: CDR1 LNHDA, CDR2 SQIVND (reference sequence). CDR3 in amino acids: CATKAQGANSPLHF. The CDR3 coding sequence is TGTGCCACCAAAGCCCAGGGGGCCAATTCACCCCTCCACTTT. The entire variable domain, with the rest obtained from reference TRBV19 and TRBJ1-6, is as follows: DGGITQSPKYLFRKEGQNVTLSCEQNLNHDAMYWYRQDPGQGLRLIYYSQIVNDFQKGDIAEGYSVSREKKESFPLTVTSAQKNPTAFYLCATKAQGANSPLHFGNGTRLTVT.

The chain carries TRBV5-5 and TRBJ2-3; possibly TRBD2 for D (6 bases). V lost 5 bases to trimming and J lost 6 bases, with 22 bases between them. The CDR3 runs to 16 residues. CDR1 SGHKS and CDR2 YYEKEE come from the germline V gene (reference sequence). The CDR3 DNA is TGTGCCAGCAGGTCCGGGGCCAACCTGGCGGGGGATACGCAGTATTTT. Protein: CASRSGANLAGDTQYF.

The CDR3 DNA sequence: TGCGCCAGCAGCTCACAGGGTTCGGGGGCCAACGTCCTGACTTTC. It translates to CASSSQGSGANVLTF. This chain links TRBV4-3 with TRBJ2-6; D is perhaps TRBD1 (6 bases). This CDR3 has 15 residues. Germline V lookup: CDR1 LGHNA, CDR2 YSLEER. The V and J ends lost 5 bases and 4 bases respectively, with 12 bases between them.

The rearrangement links TRBV4-3 to TRBJ1-4; a weak D match, TRBD1 (6 bases). The V end was cut by 6 bases, the J end by 8 bases, with 19 bases between. The CDR3 sequence is 15 residues long. Germline assignment: CDR1 LGHNA and CDR2 YSLEER. Here the CDR3 reads CASSAVGGLGEKLFF. CDR3 bases: TGCGCCAGCAGTGCGGTCGGGGGGCTTGGGGAAAAACTGTTTTTT.

This clone came up a few times. This chain uses TRBV20-1 with TRBJ2-7; 9 nucleotides match TRBD1. J lost 2 bases, V lost 3 bases, and 5 bases had no gene match. Germline CDR1 DFQATT, CDR2 SNEGSKA (reference sequence). This CDR3 contains 14 residues. This CDR3 is CSASVTGGAYEQYF. Written as DNA, the CDR3 is TGCAGTGCTAGTGTGACAGGGGGTGCCTACGAGCAGTACTTC.

Written as DNA, the CDR3 is TGTGCCAGCAGCAAGGTATATGCGGTCCCCAACACTGAAGCTTTCTTT. The encoded protein is CASSKVYAVPNTEAFF. The chain carries TRBV5-5 and TRBJ1-1; D ambiguous. Germline V gives CDR1 SGHKS, CDR2 YYEKEE (reference sequence). The CDR3 length is 16 residues. Trimming removed 4 bases at V and 2 bases at J, with 18 bases between.

V and J are TRBV7-8 and TRBJ2-2; 8 nucleotides agree with TRBD1. V was pared by 4 bases and J by 0 bases, with 7 bases of the junction left unmatched. The CDR3 has 17 residues. In germline, CDR1 is SGHVS, CDR2 FQNEAQ. This CDR3 is CASSYRAGGANTGELFF. The CDR3 region has the DNA TGTGCCAGCAGCTATCGCGCAGGGGGCGCGAACACCGGGGAGCTGTTTTTT.